The 21 T cell receptor beta chains given below trace back to one sample, sequenced in a study of vaccination effects on CD4 cells after COVID-19. Sequencing followed a ViraFEST assay step that expanded antigen-specific CD4+ T cells with viral peptide pools. Once cultured for approximately eleven days, the cells underwent separation to obtain CD4+ T cells. Each participant was given two doses of one vaccine (BNT162b2 or mRNA-1273). Profiled with immunoSEQ multiplex PCR; TCRdb holds only in-frame clones, not every one. The sample contains some 30,000 clones, 80% of which appear only once. These receptors are not linked to any known antigen. This material consisted of CD4+ T cells from PBMCs cultured with SARS-CoV-2 spike peptides, taken after COVID-19 vaccination. The receptors shown here come from a human donor who received a COVID-19 vaccine. Some clones in this sample may be carry-over from other donors' samples.

V usage is TRBV7-9 and J usage is TRBJ2-1; D might be TRBD2 (5 bases). CDR1 and CDR2 from the germline V gene are SEHNR and FQNEAQ (reference sequence). The CDR3 is made up of 15 amino acids. Trimming pared 2 bases from V and 1 base from J, leaving 9 bases between. Written as DNA, the CDR3 is TGTGCCAGCAGCTTAACGGGATTTTCCTACAATGAGCAGTTCTTC. It is translated as CASSLTGFSYNEQFF.

A single count supports this clone. The gene calls are TRBV5-4 and TRBJ1-1; possibly TRBD1 for D (6 bases). The CDR3 extends over 15 amino acids. From germline, CDR1 is SGHNT and CDR2 YYREEE (reference sequence). V was cut by 4 bases and J by 0 bases, with 13 bases left in between. The DNA of the CDR3 is TGTGCCAGCAGCATCGGGACAACCTTGAACACTGAAGCTTTCTTT. Translated, it gives CASSIGTTLNTEAFF.

The chain recombines TRBV19 with TRBJ1-2; a weak D match, TRBD1 (6 bases). The germline V and J ends were trimmed by 6 bases and 4 bases, with 18 bases remaining between them. The CDR3 loop spans 15 amino acids. Germline CDR1 LNHDA, CDR2 SQIVND (reference sequence). DNA for the CDR3: TGTGCCAGTAGCCGGGTCGCAGGACAGCTCTATGGCTACACCTTC. Encoded protein: CASSRVAGQLYGYTF.

The chain has TRBV7-3 and TRBJ2-3, with D unclear. V lost 4 bases, J lost 0 bases, and 5 bases lay in between. This CDR3 spans 13 amino acids. CDR1 is SGHTA and CDR2 is FQGTGA in the germline V gene. CDR3 residues: CASSSWSTDTQYF. Here the CDR3 DNA reads TGTGCCAGCAGCTCATGGAGCACAGATACGCAGTATTTT.

The chain has TRBV4-3 and TRBJ1-1; TRBD1 aligns across 9 bases. Per the germline V gene, CDR1 is LGHNA and CDR2 is YSLEER. This CDR3 comprises 17 residues. Trimming cost V 4 bases and J 1 base; bases outside gene matches: 10. CDR3: CASSPGTGLMKNTEAFF. CDR3 nucleotides: TGCGCCAGCAGCCCAGGGACAGGGCTGATGAAGAACACTGAAGCTTTCTTT.

This clone appeared a few times. This sequence joins TRBV15 and TRBJ2-1; D gene uncertain. Germline V lookup: CDR1 LNHNV, CDR2 YYDKDF (reference sequence). Trimming stripped 2 bases from V and 3 bases from J, with 8 bases between. This CDR3 spans 14 amino acids. For the CDR3, the DNA is TGTGCCACCAGCAGAAAGGTGGGCTACAATGAGCAGTTCTTC. Translated, it gives CATSRKVGYNEQFF.

The chain uses TRBV28 and TRBJ1-2; no definite D call. This CDR3 comprises 13 residues. Germline assignment: CDR1 MDHEN and CDR2 SYDVKM. The germline V and J ends were trimmed by 5 bases and 7 bases, with 14 bases remaining between them. The DNA of the CDR3 is TGTGCCAGCAGTGACCCGATATTGGCTGGCTACACCTTC. As protein: CASSDPILAGYTF.

The J gene is TRBJ1-1, the V gene TRBV12-3 or TRBV12-4; TRBD1 aligns across 7 bases. The CDR3 contains 12 residues. V trimming: 5 bases; J trimming: 8 bases; junction bases outside the gene matches: 5. DNA for the CDR3: TGTGCCAGCAGTACAGGGGACTCCGAAGCTTTCTTT. It encodes CASSTGDSEAFF.

The rearrangement uses TRBV6-1 and TRBJ2-1, with D uncertain. The germline V gene encodes CDR1 MNHNS and CDR2 SASEGT. The CDR3 has 14 residues. Trimming took off 1 base at V and 4 bases at J, with 8 bases between the two ends. The CDR3: CASSEDRGYNEQFF. The CDR3 DNA sequence: TGTGCCAGCAGTGAAGACAGAGGTTACAATGAGCAGTTCTTC.

The rearrangement joins TRBV7-3 to TRBJ1-2, with TRBD1 matching 7 bases. Germline CDR1 and CDR2: SGHTA and FQGTGA. The CDR3 contains 15 residues. V shed 5 bases, J shed 7 bases, and the junction held 13 bases outside the gene matches. The CDR3 loop reads CASSPQPGGEGGYTF. As DNA, the CDR3 is TGTGCCAGCAGCCCTCAGCCAGGGGGGGAAGGTGGCTACACCTTC. Together with reference TRBV7-3 and TRBJ1-2, the CDR3 gives the full variable domain: GAGVSQTPSNKVTEKGKYVELRCDPISGHTALYWYRQSLGQGPEFLIYFQGTGAADDSGLPNDRFFAVRPEGSVSTLKIQRTERGDSAVYLCASSPQPGGEGGYTFGSGTRLTVV.

J is TRBJ2-7 and V is TRBV12-3 or TRBV12-4, with D tentatively TRBD2 (6 bases). The CDR3 is 13 amino acids. V dropped 3 bases and J dropped 6 bases, with 12 bases sitting between them. CDR3 sequence (DNA): TGTGCCAGCAGTTTCGGGGAGGACCTCGAGCAGTACGTC. Its translation is CASSFGEDLEQYV.

The rearrangement links TRBV11-2 to TRBJ2-7; D is uncertain. This CDR3 spans 15 amino acids. Per the germline V gene, CDR1 is SGHAT and CDR2 is FQNNGV. Trimming left V 4 bases short and J 0 bases short, with 13 bases between. The CDR3 loop reads CASSSLGRGSYEQYV. The CDR3 bases are TGTGCCAGCAGCTCCCTAGGACGAGGCTCCTACGAGCAGTACGTC.

V and J are TRBV2 and TRBJ2-7; possibly TRBD1 or TRBD2 for D (5 bases each). Between the trimmed V and J ends, which lost 6 bases and 0 bases, there was a span of 18 bases. Germline lookup yields CDR1 SNHLY and CDR2 FYNNEI. The CDR3 sequence is 16 residues long. The CDR3 sequence: CASSRDPRWGSYEQYV. The CDR3 DNA reads TGTGCCAGCAGCCGGGACCCCCGTTGGGGCTCCTACGAGCAGTACGTC.

This clone was counted a single time. The V gene is TRBV28, the J gene TRBJ2-2; 8 nucleotides match TRBD1. The CDR3 extends over 15 amino acids. After removal of 5 bases from V and 3 bases from J, the junction contained 5 bases not matched to a gene. Germline CDR1 is MDHEN and CDR2 is SYDVKM. DNA of the CDR3: TGTGCCAGCAGTCGGACAGGGATGGACACCGGGGAGCTGTTTTTT. Protein product: CASSRTGMDTGELFF.

The gene calls are TRBV10-1 and TRBJ1-2, with a tentative D call TRBD1 (6 bases). Trimming stripped 3 bases from V and 7 bases from J, with 12 bases between. The CDR3 has 13 amino acids. Looked up from germline, CDR1 is WNHNN and CDR2 is SYGVQD (reference sequence). CDR3: CASSETGGFGYTF. The CDR3 DNA reads TGCGCCAGCAGTGAAACTGGGGGCTTTGGCTACACCTTC.

The sample holds a few counts of this clone. This chain uses TRBV27 with TRBJ2-1; TRBD2 is a possible D gene (5 bases). Trimming took 3 bases from V and 3 from J, leaving 9 bases between them. The CDR3 is 14 residues long. Germline V gene lookup returns CDR1 MNHEY and CDR2 SMNVEV (reference sequence). CDR3 coding DNA: TGTGCCAGCAGTTTCCTCCGGGACTACAATGAGCAGTTCTTC. The encoded protein is CASSFLRDYNEQFF.

The V and J genes are TRBV12-3 or TRBV12-4 and TRBJ2-2, with no clear D. The V and J ends lost 3 bases and 8 bases respectively, with 7 bases between them. CDR3 length: 12 residues. The CDR3 region has the DNA TGTGCCAGCAGTTTCGAGGCGGGGGAGCTGTTTTTT. Its translation: CASSFEAGELFF.

The genes are TRBV10-3 and TRBJ1-5, with 7 bases matching TRBD1. V lost 3 bases to trimming and J lost 10 bases; unmatched junction nucleotides: 3. Germline CDR1 reads ENHRY; CDR2 reads SYGVKD. This CDR3 contains 12 residues. As DNA, the CDR3 is TGTGCCATCAGTGAACAGGGGTCTCCCCAGCATTTT. Its translation is CAISEQGSPQHF.

This chain connects TRBV12-5 to TRBJ1-1; a possible D gene is TRBD1 (5 bases). V dropped 7 bases and J dropped 1 base, with 10 bases sitting between them. Germline-derived CDR1 and CDR2 are LGHNT and FRNRAP. There are 13 residues in the CDR3. The CDR3 coding sequence is TGTGCTAGTGTCATGGGGACGAACACTGAAGCTTTCTTT. It yields the protein CASVMGTNTEAFF.

The CDR3 DNA sequence: TGTGCCAGCAGCTTGGGACAGGGGAGCAATCAGCCCCAGCATTTT. Translating gives CASSLGQGSNQPQHF. This chain uses TRBV5-8 with TRBJ1-5; TRBD1 agrees at 8 bases. With V trimmed by 0 bases and J by 1 base, 0 bases remained unmatched. Germline CDR1 is SGHTS and CDR2 is YDEGEE. The CDR3 is 15 amino acids.

The chain combines TRBV28 with TRBJ2-5, with 11 bases that match TRBD2. V lost 3 bases to trimming and J lost 7 bases; unmatched junction nucleotides: 7. Per germline, CDR1 MDHEN and CDR2 SYDVKM. This CDR3 has 15 residues. The chain's CDR3 is CASSLGTSGRGTQYF. CDR3 DNA sequence: TGTGCCAGCAGTTTGGGGACTAGCGGCAGGGGGACCCAGTACTTC.